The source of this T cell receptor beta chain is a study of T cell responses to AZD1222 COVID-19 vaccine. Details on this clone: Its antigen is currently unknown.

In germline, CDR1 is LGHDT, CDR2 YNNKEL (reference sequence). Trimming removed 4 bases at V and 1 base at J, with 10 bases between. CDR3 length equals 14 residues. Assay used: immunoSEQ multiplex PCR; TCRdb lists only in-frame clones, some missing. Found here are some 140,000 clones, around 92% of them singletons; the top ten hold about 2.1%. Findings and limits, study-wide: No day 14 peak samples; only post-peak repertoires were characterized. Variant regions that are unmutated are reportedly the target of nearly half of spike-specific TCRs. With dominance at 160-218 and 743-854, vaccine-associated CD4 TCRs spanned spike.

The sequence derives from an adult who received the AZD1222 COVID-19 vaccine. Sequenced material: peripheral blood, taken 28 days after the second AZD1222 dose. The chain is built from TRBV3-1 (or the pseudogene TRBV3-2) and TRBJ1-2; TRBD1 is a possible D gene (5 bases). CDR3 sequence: CASSLGPNNYGYTF. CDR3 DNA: TGTGCCAGCAGCCTGGGACCTAATAACTATGGCTACACCTTC.